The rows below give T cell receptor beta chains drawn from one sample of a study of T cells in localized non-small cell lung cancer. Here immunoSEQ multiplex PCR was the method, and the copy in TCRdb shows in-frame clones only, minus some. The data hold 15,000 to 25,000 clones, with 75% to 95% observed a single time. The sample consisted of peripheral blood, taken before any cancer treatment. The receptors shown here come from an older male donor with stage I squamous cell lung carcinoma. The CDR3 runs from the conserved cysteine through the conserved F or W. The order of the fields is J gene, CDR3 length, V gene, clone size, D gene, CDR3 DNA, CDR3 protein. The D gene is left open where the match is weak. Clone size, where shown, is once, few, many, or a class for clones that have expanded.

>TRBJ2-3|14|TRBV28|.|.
TGTGCCAGCAGTTTAGAGGGCGGTGGAGATACGCAGTATTTT
CASSLEGGGDTQYF
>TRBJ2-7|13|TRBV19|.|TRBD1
TGTGCCAGTAGGGGGACAGGGGTCCACGAGCAGTACTTC
CASRGTGVHEQYF
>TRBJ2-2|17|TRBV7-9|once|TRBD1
TGTGCCAGCAGCCCCCCGGCGGGACAGGGGGCGATAAGGGAGCTGTTTTTT
CASSPPAGQGAIRELFF
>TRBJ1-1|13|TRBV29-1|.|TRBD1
TGCAGCGTTGAGCCGCGACAGGGCACTGAAGCTTTCTTT
CSVEPRQGTEAFF
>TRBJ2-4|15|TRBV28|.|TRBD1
TGTGCCAGCAGTTTTGCGGACAGGGCTAGGGACATTCAGTACTTC
CASSFADRARDIQYF
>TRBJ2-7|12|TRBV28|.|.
TGTGCCAGCAGTTTCCAGGTCTACGAGCAGTACTTC
CASSFQVYEQYF
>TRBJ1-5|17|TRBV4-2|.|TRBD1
TGTGCCAGCAGCCAAGAGTATGATGGAGGGGGCCATCAGCCCCAGCATTTT
CASSQEYDGGGHQPQHF
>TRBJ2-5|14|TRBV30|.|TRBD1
TGTGCCTGGGGCCCAGGGTGGACAGGAGAGACCCAGTACTTC
CAWGPGWTGETQYF
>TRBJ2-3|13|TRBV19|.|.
TGTGCCAGTTCTAGCTGGGGCCCAGATACGCAGTATTTT
CASSSWGPDTQYF
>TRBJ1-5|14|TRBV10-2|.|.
TGCGCCAGCAGTAAGTCAAATAGCAATCAGCCCCAGCATTTT
CASSKSNSNQPQHF
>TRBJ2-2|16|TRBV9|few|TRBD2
TGTGCCAGCAGGCGGGGGACTAGCGGAGTCACCGGGGAGCTGTTTTTT
CASRRGTSGVTGELFF
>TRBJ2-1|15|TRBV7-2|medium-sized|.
TGTGCCAGCAGCTTGGGACCGAGCTCCTACAATGAGCAGTTCTTC
CASSLGPSSYNEQFF
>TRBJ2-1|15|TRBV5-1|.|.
TGCGCCAGCAGCTTGGGGTCTAGCTGGTACAATGAGCAGTTCTTC
CASSLGSSWYNEQFF
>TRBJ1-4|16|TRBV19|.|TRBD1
TGTGCCAGTAGTATTCCCTTGGGACAGGGGAATGAAAAACTGTTTTTT
CASSIPLGQGNEKLFF
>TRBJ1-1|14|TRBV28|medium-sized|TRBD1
TGTGCCAGCAGTGGCTCCCATCCAGGGGGCACAGCTTTCTTT
CASSGSHPGGTAFF
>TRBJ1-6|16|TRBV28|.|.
TGTGCCAGCAGTGGAGGGGAGGGCCCCTATAATTCACCCCTCCACTTT
CASSGGEGPYNSPLHF
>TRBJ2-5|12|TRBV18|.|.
TGTGCCAGCTCACCGTATCAAGAGACCCAGTACTTC
CASSPYQETQYF
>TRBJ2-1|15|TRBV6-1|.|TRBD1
TGTGCCAGCATGGTGGGACAGGGGGAGGTAAATGAGCAGTTCTTC
CASMVGQGEVNEQFF
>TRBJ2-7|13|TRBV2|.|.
TGTGCCAGCAGTGAAGAGCGATTCTACGAGCAGTACTTC
CASSEERFYEQYF
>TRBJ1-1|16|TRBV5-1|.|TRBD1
TGCGCCAGCAGCCCCGCACCGACAGGGATGAACACTGAAGCTTTCTTT
CASSPAPTGMNTEAFF
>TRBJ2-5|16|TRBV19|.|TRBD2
TGTGCCAGTAGTATGTCTAGCGGGAGTGTAGAAGAGACCCAGTACTTC
CASSMSSGSVEETQYF
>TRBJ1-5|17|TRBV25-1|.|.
TGTGCCAGCAGTGAATACGGTTTTGAGGGACCGAATCAGCCCCAGCATTTT
CASSEYGFEGPNQPQHF
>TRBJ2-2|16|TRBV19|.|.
TGTGCCAGTAGTCCCGGGACACGCCAAAACACCGGGGAGCTGTTTTTT
CASSPGTRQNTGELFF
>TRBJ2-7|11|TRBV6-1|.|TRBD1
TGTGCCACCTCCGGGACAGGGGTTCAGTACTTC
CATSGTGVQYF
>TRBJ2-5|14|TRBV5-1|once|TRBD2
TGCGCCAGCAGCCCCGGGGGAGGGACGGAGACCCAGTACTTC
CASSPGGGTETQYF
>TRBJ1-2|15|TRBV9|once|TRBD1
TGTGCCAGCAGTGCCTCCGGGACAGGAGTGGGGGGCTACACCTTC
CASSASGTGVGGYTF
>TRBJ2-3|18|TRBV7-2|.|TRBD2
TGTGCCAGCACCCCAAGGGGGGTAGCGGGAGGGGGCGCAGATACGCAGTATTTT
CASTPRGVAGGGADTQYF
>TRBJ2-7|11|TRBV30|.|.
TGTGCCTGTGGCCGGGCCTACGAGCAGTACTTC
CACGRAYEQYF
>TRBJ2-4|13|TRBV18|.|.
TGTGCCAGCTCACCTAGCGGAAAAAACATTCAGTACTTC
CASSPSGKNIQYF
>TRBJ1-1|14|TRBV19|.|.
TGTGCCAGTAGTTTCGGCAGGCAGCCCAATGAAGCTTTCTTT
CASSFGRQPNEAFF
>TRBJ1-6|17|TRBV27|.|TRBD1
TGTGCCAGCAGTCACCCTACAGGGGGCGCGTATAATTCACCCCTCCACTTT
CASSHPTGGAYNSPLHF
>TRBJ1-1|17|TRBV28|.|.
TGTGCCAGCAGTTTCTCGGGGGGCGACTCTATGGACACTGAAGCTTTCTTT
CASSFSGGDSMDTEAFF
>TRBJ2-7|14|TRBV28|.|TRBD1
TGTGCCAGCAGTTTATGGGACAGGGGCTACGAGCAGTACTTC
CASSLWDRGYEQYF
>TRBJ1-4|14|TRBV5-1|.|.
TGCGCCAGCAGCCCCGGAGGTGCGGGTGAAAAACTGTTTTTT
CASSPGGAGEKLFF
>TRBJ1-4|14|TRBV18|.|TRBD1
TGTGCCAGCTCACCGGACAGGGCTAATGAAAAACTGTTTTTT
CASSPDRANEKLFF
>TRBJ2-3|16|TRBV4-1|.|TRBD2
TGCGCCAGCAGCCAAGATCTAGCGGGCCGCACAGATACGCAGTATTTT
CASSQDLAGRTDTQYF
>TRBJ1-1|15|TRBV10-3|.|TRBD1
TGTGCCATCAGTGAGGGACAGGGGATGAACACTGAAGCTTTCTTT
CAISEGQGMNTEAFF
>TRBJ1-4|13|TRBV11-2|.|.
TGTGCCAGCAGCTTAGGTTCGGACGAAAAACTGTTTTTT
CASSLGSDEKLFF
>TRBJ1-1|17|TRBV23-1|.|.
TGCGCCAGCAGTCACTCGGGAATGGGACTTCTGAACACTGAAGCTTTCTTT
CASSHSGMGLLNTEAFF
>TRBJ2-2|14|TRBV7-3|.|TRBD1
TGTGCCAGCAGCCTCGGACAGGGTACCGGGGAGCTGTTTTTT
CASSLGQGTGELFF
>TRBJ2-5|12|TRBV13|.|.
TGTGCCAGCAGCTCCCCGGGGGAGACCCAGTACTTC
CASSSPGETQYF
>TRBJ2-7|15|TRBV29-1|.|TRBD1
TGCAGCGTTAAGAACAGGGGGCAAAGCTCCTACGAGCAGTACTTC
CSVKNRGQSSYEQYF
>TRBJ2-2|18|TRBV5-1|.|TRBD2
TGCGCCAGCAGCTTGGTGTCAGCGGGAGGGCCGGGGACCGGGGAGCTGTTTTTT
CASSLVSAGGPGTGELFF
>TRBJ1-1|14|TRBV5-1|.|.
TGCGCCAGCCGCTCCCTGAATGGGGAGGGTGAAGCTTTCTTT
CASRSLNGEGEAFF
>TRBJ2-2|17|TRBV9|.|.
TGTGCCAGCAGCGTAGGCCCTACCGTGGTTGTCCCCGGGGAGCTGTTTTTT
CASSVGPTVVVPGELFF
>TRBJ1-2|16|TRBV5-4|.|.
TGTGCCAGCAGCTTGGGGGGAAGGGAGTCTAACTATGGCTACACCTTC
CASSLGGRESNYGYTF
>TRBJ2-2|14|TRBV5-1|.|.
TGCGCCAGCATGGCCGACGCGAACACCGGGGAGCTGTTTTTT
CASMADANTGELFF
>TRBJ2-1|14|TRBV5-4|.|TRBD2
TGTGCCAGCAGCTGGACTAGCGCTAACAATGAGCAGTTCTTC
CASSWTSANNEQFF
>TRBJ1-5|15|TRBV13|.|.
TGTGCCAGCAGCTTGGGGGTGGGGGTAGGTCAGCCCCAGCATTTT
CASSLGVGVGQPQHF
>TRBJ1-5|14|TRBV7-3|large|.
TGTGCCAGCAGTGTGACATCTTGGAATCAGCCCCAGCATTTT
CASSVTSWNQPQHF
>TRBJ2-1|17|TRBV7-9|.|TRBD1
TGTGCCAGCAGCCCAGACTCCGGGACAGGGGGCTTTAATGAGCAGTTCTTC
CASSPDSGTGGFNEQFF